This is a list of T cell receptor beta chains from one sample in a study of cytomegalovirus exposure and HLA in healthy donors. Generated by immunoSEQ multiplex PCR, the TCRdb table keeps only in-frame clones and is missing some. The sample holds more than 95,000 clones, roughly three quarters seen once. The sequenced sample consisted of PBMCs. These receptors were obtained from a young man in good health and CMV-seropositive. Both conserved end residues are part of each CDR3. A D gene is named only where the DNA matches it firmly. Size tells how often a clone was seen (once, few, many) or the class of an expanded clone, and some rows leave it out.

DNA | CDR3 | size | D | V | length | J
TGTGCCAGCAGTGAAGCTCGACAGGGATTTTATGGCTACACCTTC | CASSEARQGFYGYTF | . | TRBD1 | TRBV6-1 | 15 | TRBJ1-2
TGCGCCAGCAGCCAAGCGGCAGGGGGCCTCCCCACAGATACGCAGTATTTT | CASSQAAGGLPTDTQYF | . | TRBD1 | TRBV4-3 | 17 | TRBJ2-3
TGTGCCATCAGTGAGCGTCGCAATGAGCAGTTCTTC | CAISERRNEQFF | . | . | TRBV10-3 | 12 | TRBJ2-1
TGTGCCAGCAGTTTACGGACTAGCGCGGGCAATGAGCAGTTCTTC | CASSLRTSAGNEQFF | . | TRBD2 | TRBV27 | 15 | TRBJ2-1
TGTGCCAGCAGCCCCCGGACTCAGAGGTACGAGCAGTACTTC | CASSPRTQRYEQYF | once | . | TRBV7-2 | 14 | TRBJ2-7
TGTGCCAGCAGCTTAGGGGGGACTAGCTCCTACGAGCAGTACTTC | CASSLGGTSSYEQYF | . | TRBD2 | TRBV11-2 | 15 | TRBJ2-7
TGTGCCAGCAGCACCCCGGACAGGAGGCTTGGCTACACCTTC | CASSTPDRRLGYTF | . | TRBD1 | TRBV5-4 | 14 | TRBJ1-2
TGTGCCAGCAGTGTGTTATTCGGGACTAGCTCCTACAATGAGCAGTTCTTC | CASSVLFGTSSYNEQFF | . | TRBD2 | TRBV2 | 17 | TRBJ2-1
TGTGCCAGCAGTTTAGGGGCGGGAGAGGGTTACGAGCAGTACTTC | CASSLGAGEGYEQYF | . | TRBD2 | TRBV27 | 15 | TRBJ2-7
TGCGCCAGCAGCTTGGGGCTAGCGGGACACAATGAGCAGTTCTTC | CASSLGLAGHNEQFF | . | TRBD2 | TRBV5-1 | 15 | TRBJ2-1
TGTGCCAGCAGCTTGGATGGGACTAGCGGGAACGAGCAGTACTTC | CASSLDGTSGNEQYF | . | TRBD2 | TRBV5-6 | 15 | TRBJ2-7
TGCGCCAGCAGCCCTGGGACAGCCTATGGCTACACCTTC | CASSPGTAYGYTF | . | TRBD1 | TRBV4-3 | 13 | TRBJ1-2
TGTGCCAGCACCCCTGCCGGGACAGGGGGGAACTATGGCTACACCTTC | CASTPAGTGGNYGYTF | . | TRBD1 | TRBV27 | 16 | TRBJ1-2
TGTGCCAGCACCGCCGGGAGGGCGGGGGATACGCAGTATTTT | CASTAGRAGDTQYF | . | TRBD2 | TRBV6-5 | 14 | TRBJ2-3
TGCGCCAGCAGCTTGGTGGTTAGCGGTCCCACAGATACGCAGTATTTT | CASSLVVSGPTDTQYF | . | . | TRBV5-1 | 16 | TRBJ2-3
TGTGCCAGTAGTATAGGACGGGAAACTAACTATGGCTACACCTTC | CASSIGRETNYGYTF | . | . | TRBV19 | 15 | TRBJ1-2
TGTGCCAGCAGTGAGGCGGAAACCGGGGAGCTGTTTTTT | CASSEAETGELFF | few | . | TRBV6-4 | 13 | TRBJ2-2